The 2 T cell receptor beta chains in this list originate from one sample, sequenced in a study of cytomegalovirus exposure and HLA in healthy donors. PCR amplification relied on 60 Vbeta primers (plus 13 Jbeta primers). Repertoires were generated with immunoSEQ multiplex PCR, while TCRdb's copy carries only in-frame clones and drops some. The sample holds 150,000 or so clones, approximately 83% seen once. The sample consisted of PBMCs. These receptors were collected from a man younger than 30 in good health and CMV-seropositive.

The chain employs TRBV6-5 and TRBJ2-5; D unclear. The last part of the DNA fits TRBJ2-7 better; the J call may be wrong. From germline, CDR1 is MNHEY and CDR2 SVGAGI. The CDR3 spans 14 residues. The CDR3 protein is CASRQASTPSEQYF. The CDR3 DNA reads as TGTGCCAGCAGGCAGGCGTCGACACCCTCCGAGCAGTACTTC.

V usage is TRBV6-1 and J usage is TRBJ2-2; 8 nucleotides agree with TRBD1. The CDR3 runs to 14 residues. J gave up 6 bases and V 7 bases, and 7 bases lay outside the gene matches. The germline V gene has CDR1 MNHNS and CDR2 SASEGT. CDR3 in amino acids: CASNRGQVSGELFF. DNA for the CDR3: TGTGCCAGCAACAGGGGACAGGTGTCCGGGGAGCTGTTTTTT.